The source of this TCR beta chain is a study of shared clonotypes between healthy human individuals. Looking at the study overall: The donor group consisted of a couple of women and three men, aged 18 to 49. Findings and limits, study-wide: Enrolling few donors narrowed the genetic and exposure-history diversity that was represented. Generation probability values for non-shared clonotypes were lower than those for clonotypes shared by all four donors.

TCRdb's table, derived via immunoSEQ multiplex PCR, lists solely in-frame clones and lacks some. The sample yields about a million clones, under 80% seen once. Into CD45RA+ naive and CD45RA-negative memory subsets, the CD4+ cells were split. Of note for this clone: No antigen is known for it.

This CDR3 has 16 amino acids. V lost 1 base and J 4 bases, leaving 15 bases between the germline ends. Germline lookup yields CDR1 MNHEY and CDR2 SVGAGI. The clonotype comes from a man aged 18 to 29 in good health. Input material: memory CD4+ T cells sorted from blood. The subset was: CD45RA-negative fraction. The chain has TRBV6-5 and TRBJ2-3; possible D gene TRBD1, 6 bases. DNA of the CDR3: TGTGCCAGCAGTTACTTAGGGACACCTAGATCAGATACGCAGTATTTT. The encoded protein is CASSYLGTPRSDTQYF.